What follows are 29 T cell receptor beta chains derived from one specimen sequenced in a study of T cell responses to AZD1222 COVID-19 vaccine (dated by TCRdb to the early 2020s). The label giving this sample's time point can be read as: about 28 days (+/-7) after the second vaccine dose. Libraries were made using the immunoSEQ multiplex PCR assay. As stored in TCRdb, this immuneACCESS dataset retains in-frame rearrangements with V and J assigned. A fraction of the clones does not appear; measured against another copy, unresolved V genes explain less than half of the discrepancy, and the remainder lacks a known reason. The sample records 150,000 to 200,000 clones, roughly 88% of which are singletons. Less than 6.5% of the sample comes from the top ten. Here the sequenced sample was peripheral blood, taken 28 days after the second AZD1222 dose. These receptors came from an adult who received the AZD1222 COVID-19 vaccine.

This clone has only one observation. This chain connects TRBV5-1 to TRBJ1-1; the D is unclear. The CDR3 has 14 amino acids. CDR1 is SGHRS, CDR2 YFSETQ, per germline. The V end was cut by 1 base, the J end by 4 bases, with 11 bases between. The CDR3 spells CASSLTAAGTEAFF. For the CDR3, the DNA is TGCGCCAGCAGCTTGACGGCCGCTGGCACTGAAGCTTTCTTT.

V gene TRBV2 combines with J gene TRBJ1-5; the D gene is possibly TRBD1 (5 bases). V gave up 0 bases and J gave up 3 bases, with 12 bases separating them. The CDR3 sequence is 16 residues long. Per the germline V gene, CDR1 is SNHLY and CDR2 is FYNNEI. This CDR3 reads CASSEASTQVNQPQHF. The DNA for the CDR3 is TGTGCCAGCAGTGAAGCTTCTACACAGGTCAATCAGCCCCAGCATTTT.

The CDR3, as DNA: TGCGCCAGCAGCGTTACAGGGGGCACGGACACCGGGGAGCTGTTTTTT. Amino acids: CASSVTGGTDTGELFF. The V gene is TRBV5-1, the J gene TRBJ2-2; 9 bases fit TRBD1. The ends lost 4 bases at V and 3 bases at J; junction bases unmatched: 7. The CDR3 spans 16 residues. Germline V CDR1 and CDR2: SGHRS, YFSETQ.

The chain recombines TRBV6-5 with TRBJ2-2; D is unresolved. V was clipped by 5 bases and J by 7 bases, with 11 bases between them. The CDR3 sequence is 13 residues long. Germline V gene sequence: CDR1 MNHEY, CDR2 SVGAGI. The CDR3 coding sequence is TGTGCCAGCAGTCCGGTTGGCATCGGGGAGCTGTTTTTT. Amino acids: CASSPVGIGELFF.

The rearrangement links TRBV20-1 to TRBJ2-7, with a weak D call TRBD2 (6 bases). The V gene's germline CDR1 is DFQATT and CDR2 SNEGSKA (reference sequence). V lost 3 bases, J lost 2 bases, and 26 bases lay in between. The CDR3 totals 18 residues. The CDR3 coding sequence is TGCAGTGCTAGTAGCCCGACTAGTCCATTATTAAAGACCTACGAGCAGTACTTC. As protein: CSASSPTSPLLKTYEQYF.

The chain is built from TRBV7-2 and TRBJ2-5; maybe TRBD1 (5 bases). The CDR3 is 14 residues long. The ends were cut back, 5 bases at V and 0 bases at J, with 10 bases in the middle. Germline CDR1 reads SGHTA; CDR2 reads FQGNSA. CDR3 residues: CASSAQGYQETQYF. The CDR3 DNA reads TGTGCCAGCAGCGCCCAGGGTTACCAAGAGACCCAGTACTTC.

V gene TRBV6-1 combines with J gene TRBJ1-2; no definite D call. The V gene's germline CDR1 is MNHNS and CDR2 SASEGT. The CDR3 totals 16 residues. V lost 3 bases, J lost 2 bases, and 16 bases lay in between. This chain's CDR3 is CASSDATSRGNYGYTF. The CDR3 DNA follows: TGTGCCAGCAGTGATGCAACTTCTCGGGGAAACTATGGCTACACCTTC.

In this sample, this clone turned up a few times. The chain employs TRBV23-1 and TRBJ2-2; the D is unclear. Being an ORF, TRBV23-1 has a function that is uncertain. The CDR3 extends over 15 amino acids. Trimming took 4 bases from V and 2 from J, leaving 11 bases between them. The CDR3 DNA is TGCGCCAGCAGTCCTTTGGTTGATAACACCGGGGAGCTGTTTTTT. Translation gives CASSPLVDNTGELFF.

The rearrangement links TRBV3-1 (or the pseudogene TRBV3-2) to TRBJ2-2; D not resolved. The CDR3 runs to 12 residues. CDR1 LGHDT and CDR2 YNNKEL come from the germline V gene (reference sequence). Trimming cost V 1 base and J 6 bases, with 3 bases left between them. The CDR3 coding sequence is TGTGCCAGCAGCCAAGTGCCCGGGGAGCTGTTTTTT. Protein: CASSQVPGELFF.

The chain combines TRBV10-2 with TRBJ1-5; no firm D call. The CDR3 loop spans 15 amino acids. Looked up from germline, CDR1 is WSHSY and CDR2 is SAAADI. V dropped 0 bases and J dropped 6 bases, with 12 bases sitting between them. CDR3 DNA: TGCGCCAGCAGTGAGTCGGCGGGCACCAGTCAGCCCCAGCATTTT. Protein product: CASSESAGTSQPQHF.

The chain uses TRBV30 and TRBJ2-1, with 8 positions matching TRBD2. CDR3 length equals 13 residues. Germline V CDR1 and CDR2: GTSNPN, SVGIG (reference sequence). V lost 8 bases and J lost 13; bases outside the gene matches: 16. The CDR3 loop reads CAGVNGGGGRQFF. CDR3 nucleotide sequence: TGTGCCGGCGTGAACGGGGGGGGCGGGAGACAGTTCTTC.

The chain links TRBV25-1 to TRBJ2-2; TRBD2 agrees at 10 bases. V gave up 5 bases and J gave up 5 bases; unmatched junction bases: 8. This CDR3 has 16 residues. Germline CDR1 is MGHDK and CDR2 is SYGVNS. CDR3 bases: TGTGCCAGCAGTAACCCTAGCGGGAGAGGAACCGGGGAGCTGTTTTTT. Its translation: CASSNPSGRGTGELFF.

This clone has just one count. This specimen includes other DNA sequences encoding the same CDR3. This rearrangement joins TRBV18 to TRBJ1-1; no definite D call. The CDR3 has 13 amino acids. Between the trimmed V and J ends, which lost 3 bases and 1 base, there was a span of 6 bases. Germline V lookup: CDR1 KGHSH, CDR2 LQKENI. CDR3 nucleotide sequence: TGTGCCAGCTCACCGACGGAGAACACTGAAGCTTTCTTT. Residues: CASSPTENTEAFF.

The chain is built from TRBV10-3 and TRBJ1-2; TRBD1 aligns across 7 bases. Germline-derived CDR1 and CDR2 are ENHRY and SYGVKD. Trimming took 7 bases from V and 4 from J; bases not matched to a gene: 6. This CDR3 is 13 amino acids long. The CDR3 here is CAITGTASYGYTF. In DNA form, the CDR3 reads TGTGCCATCACCGGGACAGCTTCCTATGGCTACACCTTC.

The chain links TRBV29-1 to TRBJ2-1, with 8 nucleotides matching TRBD2. With 7 bases clipped from V and 3 bases from J, the junction kept 5 bases outside the gene matches. The CDR3 runs to 13 residues. Germline lookup yields CDR1 SQVTM and CDR2 ANQGSEA. For the CDR3, the DNA is TGCAGCGCTGAGCGGGGGCTCTACAATGAGCAGTTCTTC. It specifies CSAERGLYNEQFF.

The gene calls are TRBV7-8 and TRBJ2-7; the D gene is possibly TRBD1 (5 bases). Germline values: CDR1 SGHVS, CDR2 FQNEAQ. This CDR3 has 15 amino acids. Trimming cost V 1 base and J 1 base, with 11 bases left between them. In DNA, the CDR3 is TGTGCCAGCAGCTTAGGACAGTCGCCATCCTACGAGCAGTACTTC. It is translated as CASSLGQSPSYEQYF.

This clone was counted between two and nine times. This sequence joins TRBV19 and TRBJ2-5, with 8 nucleotides matching TRBD2. The CDR3 is 16 residues long. Germline V gene data show CDR1 as LNHDA and CDR2 as SQIVND (reference sequence). V lost 2 bases, J lost 10 bases, and 15 bases stayed unmatched. The CDR3 region is CASSIPGTSKREGQYF. CDR3 coding DNA: TGTGCCAGTAGTATACCCGGGACTAGTAAAAGAGAAGGCCAGTACTTC.

The J gene is TRBJ1-2, the V gene TRBV9; D call uncertain. CDR3 length equals 14 residues. Germline V CDR1 and CDR2: SGDLS, YYNGEE. Trimming cost V 5 bases and J 3 bases, with 14 bases left between them. CDR3 in DNA: TGTGCCAGCAGAGCCAACACATTCGACTATGGCTACACCTTC. Its translation: CASRANTFDYGYTF.

V gene TRBV7-2 combines with J gene TRBJ1-1; 7 nucleotides line up with TRBD1. In germline, CDR1 is SGHTA, CDR2 FQGNSA. CDR3 length equals 15 residues. Trimming cost V 5 bases and J 0 bases; bases outside gene matches: 6. The CDR3 loop reads CASSEMGQMNTEAFF. CDR3 sequence (DNA): TGTGCCAGCAGCGAAATGGGACAGATGAACACTGAAGCTTTCTTT.

V gene TRBV29-1 combines with J gene TRBJ2-7; D is ambiguous. The CDR3 runs to 11 residues. V dropped 4 bases and J dropped 3 bases, with 7 bases sitting between them. Germline values: CDR1 SQVTM, CDR2 ANQGSEA. The CDR3 sequence: CSVAGLYEQYF. CDR3 DNA: TGCAGCGTTGCAGGCCTCTACGAGCAGTACTTC.

The J gene is TRBJ2-1, the V gene TRBV20-1; tentatively, D is TRBD2 (6 bases). V lost 3 bases to trimming and J lost 12 bases, with 15 bases between them. The germline gives CDR1 DFQATT, CDR2 SNEGSKA (reference sequence). This CDR3 has 12 residues. CDR3 residues: CSASASGTWQFF. CDR3 nucleotide sequence: TGCAGTGCTAGTGCCTCCGGGACTTGGCAGTTCTTC.

The chain uses TRBV2 and TRBJ1-2; 7 bases match TRBD1. CDR3 size: 15 residues. Looked up from germline, CDR1 is SNHLY and CDR2 is FYNNEI. J lost 5 bases, V lost 3 bases, and 9 bases had no gene match. The CDR3: CASSDLRQGPYGYTF. The DNA for the CDR3 is TGTGCCAGCAGTGATTTGAGACAGGGACCTTATGGCTACACCTTC.

This sequence joins TRBV12-3 or TRBV12-4 and TRBJ2-7, with D hard to call. Deletions cut 2 bases from V and 5 bases from J, with 4 bases between. The CDR3 consists of 11 residues. CDR3 amino acids: CASSLRNEQYF. The CDR3 DNA reads TGTGCCAGCAGTTTACGTAACGAGCAGTACTTC.

V gene TRBV20-1 combines with J gene TRBJ1-4; D gene uncertain. Germline V gene sequence: CDR1 DFQATT, CDR2 SNEGSKA (reference sequence). The CDR3 length is 10 residues. Between the trimmed V and J ends, which lost 2 bases and 8 bases, there was a span of 3 bases. CDR3 DNA sequence: TGCAGTGCTAGAAGGGAAAAACTGTTTTTT. Translation: CSARREKLFF.

The genes are TRBV6-2 or TRBV6-3 and TRBJ2-2; 7 positions match TRBD2. The V segment lost 3 bases and the J segment 6 bases; nucleotides outside the gene matches: 7. The germline V gene has CDR1 MNHEY and CDR2 SVGEGT. The CDR3 covers 15 residues. Written as DNA, the CDR3 is TGTGCCAGCAGTTATGGATCAGCGGGGCCCGGGGAGCTGTTTTTT. Encoded protein: CASSYGSAGPGELFF.

CDR3 in amino acids: CASSPTQGSDEQYF. The CDR3 bases are TGTGCCAGCTCACCAACACAGGGTTCGGACGAGCAGTACTTC. This chain uses TRBV18 with TRBJ2-7, with TRBD1 as a possible D gene (6 bases). The germline gives CDR1 KGHSH, CDR2 LQKENI. The CDR3 has 14 amino acids. The V end was cut by 2 bases, the J end by 5 bases, with 13 bases between.

J is TRBJ2-6 and V is TRBV29-1; tentatively, D is TRBD2 (6 bases). Trimming stripped 5 bases from V and 2 bases from J, with 10 bases between. Germline V gene data show CDR1 as SQVTM and CDR2 as ANQGSEA. This CDR3 is 14 amino acids long. The CDR3 sequence is CSVKWGAGANVLTF. For the CDR3, the DNA is TGCAGCGTTAAATGGGGGGCTGGGGCCAACGTCCTGACTTTC.

The gene calls are TRBV23-1 and TRBJ2-5; D tentatively reads TRBD1 or TRBD2 (5 bases each). TRBV23-1 is marked as an open reading frame, function uncertain. The CDR3 sequence is 13 residues long. V lost 7 bases and J 5 bases, leaving 14 bases between the germline ends. Written as DNA, the CDR3 is TGCGCCAGCACCCGAGGGGATTGGGAGACCCAGTACTTC. Protein sequence: CASTRGDWETQYF.

This clone is a singleton in its sample. The chain combines TRBV4-2 with TRBJ2-6, with D possibly matching TRBD1 (7 bases). The CDR3 consists of 18 residues. Per germline, CDR1 LGHNA and CDR2 YNFKEQ. V was trimmed by 1 base and J by 2 bases, leaving 15 bases between them. The CDR3 coding sequence is TGTGCCAGCAGCCAAGTAGTCAGGGGGGAGACTGGGGCCAACGTCCTGACTTTC. It translates to CASSQVVRGETGANVLTF.